These T cell receptor beta chains were read from a single sample in a study of blood T cell repertoires in COVID-19. TCRdb keeps only in-frame clones here, not all; method: immunoSEQ multiplex PCR. Among 250,000 or so clones, 86% were seen once, and the ten largest hold 10% to 15%. Material: peripheral blood. The source is a man older than 75 with acute or convalescent COVID-19. CDR3s include the opening cysteine and the closing phenylalanine or tryptophan. The order of the fields is clone size, D gene, V gene, J gene, CDR3 DNA, CDR3 protein. A D gene is named only where the DNA matches it firmly. Size tells how often a clone was seen (once, few, many) or the class of an expanded clone, and some rows leave it out.

abundance: NA; d_gene: NA; v_gene: TRBV19; j_gene: TRBJ1-1; CDR3nt: TGTGCCAGTAGTATAGATCTGAGGAGGGTAGGCACTGAAGCTTTCTTT; CDR3aa: CASSIDLRRVGTEAFF
abundance: NA; d_gene: NA; v_gene: TRBV4-3; j_gene: TRBJ1-4; CDR3nt: TGCGCCAGCAGCAGGCGGGGCCTCGAAAATGAAAAACTGTTTTTT; CDR3aa: CASSRRGLENEKLFF
abundance: NA; d_gene: TRBD2; v_gene: TRBV7-9; j_gene: TRBJ2-3; CDR3nt: TGTGCCAGCAGCTTAGATCGGCTAGCGGGGGTTTCCACAGATACGCAGTATTTT; CDR3aa: CASSLDRLAGVSTDTQYF
abundance: NA; d_gene: TRBD1; v_gene: TRBV29-1; j_gene: TRBJ1-5; CDR3nt: TGCAGCGTCCTCAACGGACAGGAGAATCAGCCCCAGCATTTT; CDR3aa: CSVLNGQENQPQHF
abundance: NA; d_gene: NA; v_gene: TRBV15; j_gene: TRBJ1-1; CDR3nt: TGTGCCACCAGCAGAGGAGATGGAGGAAGGGAAGCTTTCTTT; CDR3aa: CATSRGDGGREAFF
abundance: NA; d_gene: TRBD2; v_gene: TRBV5-1; j_gene: TRBJ2-5; CDR3nt: TGCGCCAGCAGCACGGGACTAGCGGGAGGGACAACCCAGTACTTC; CDR3aa: CASSTGLAGGTTQYF
abundance: NA; d_gene: TRBD2; v_gene: TRBV5-1; j_gene: TRBJ2-1; CDR3nt: TGCGCCAGCAGCTTGGATAGCGGGAGCTACAATGAGCAGTTCTTC; CDR3aa: CASSLDSGSYNEQFF
abundance: NA; d_gene: NA; v_gene: TRBV28; j_gene: TRBJ1-4; CDR3nt: TGTGCCAGCAGTGGCCAGGGCAGAGGACTGTTTTTT; CDR3aa: CASSGQGRGLFF
abundance: few; d_gene: TRBD1; v_gene: TRBV29-1; j_gene: TRBJ1-1; CDR3nt: TGCAGCGTTGAAGAGGCAGGGGGCGGCACTGAAGCTTTCTTT; CDR3aa: CSVEEAGGGTEAFF
abundance: NA; d_gene: NA; v_gene: TRBV3-1/TRBV3-2; j_gene: TRBJ2-1; CDR3nt: TGTGCCAGCTCCGGGGTACCCCTGGACAATGAGCAGTTCTTC; CDR3aa: CASSGVPLDNEQFF
abundance: NA; d_gene: TRBD1; v_gene: TRBV27; j_gene: TRBJ2-3; CDR3nt: TGTGCCAGCAGTTTAAACAGACAGGGTATACAGTATTTT; CDR3aa: CASSLNRQGIQYF
abundance: once; d_gene: NA; v_gene: TRBV5-1; j_gene: TRBJ2-7; CDR3nt: TGCGCCAGCAGCTTGGTAGTATACGAGCAGTACTTC; CDR3aa: CASSLVVYEQYF
abundance: NA; d_gene: NA; v_gene: TRBV2; j_gene: TRBJ1-1; CDR3nt: TGTGCCAGCAGTGAAAGGACAGTGAACACTGAAGCTTTCTTT; CDR3aa: CASSERTVNTEAFF
abundance: few; d_gene: NA; v_gene: TRBV9; j_gene: TRBJ2-3; CDR3nt: TGTGCCAGCAGTCTTCGACAGCCCAGCACAGATACGCAGTATTTT; CDR3aa: CASSLRQPSTDTQYF
abundance: NA; d_gene: TRBD2; v_gene: TRBV6-1; j_gene: TRBJ2-1; CDR3nt: TGTGCCAGCAGTGAGGCCTTCCGGGGGGCCTACAATGAGCAGTTCTTC; CDR3aa: CASSEAFRGAYNEQFF
abundance: NA; d_gene: TRBD1; v_gene: TRBV10-3; j_gene: TRBJ2-7; CDR3nt: TGTGCCATCAGTGAGCCGGACAGGGTTGGGAACGAGCAGTACTTC; CDR3aa: CAISEPDRVGNEQYF
abundance: NA; d_gene: TRBD1; v_gene: TRBV18; j_gene: TRBJ1-3; CDR3nt: TGTGCCAGCTCACCCGCCGGGACAGGAGGAAACACCATATATTTT; CDR3aa: CASSPAGTGGNTIYF
abundance: once; d_gene: TRBD1; v_gene: TRBV7-9; j_gene: TRBJ1-1; CDR3nt: TGTGCCAGCCAGCCTGACAGGGCGAACACTGAAGCTTTCTTT; CDR3aa: CASQPDRANTEAFF
abundance: NA; d_gene: TRBD1; v_gene: TRBV5-1; j_gene: TRBJ1-2; CDR3nt: TGCGCCAGCAGCCCCGGGACAGCCAGACTTCGAGGCTACACCTTC; CDR3aa: CASSPGTARLRGYTF
abundance: NA; d_gene: NA; v_gene: TRBV7-2; j_gene: TRBJ1-6; CDR3nt: TGTGCCAGCAGGGCAAATGACTATAATTCACCCCTCCACTTT; CDR3aa: CASRANDYNSPLHF
abundance: NA; d_gene: NA; v_gene: TRBV7-8; j_gene: TRBJ1-2; CDR3nt: TGTGCCAGCAGCTTAGAGACAGGCAACTATGGCTACACCTTC; CDR3aa: CASSLETGNYGYTF
abundance: NA; d_gene: NA; v_gene: TRBV5-4; j_gene: TRBJ2-1; CDR3nt: TGTGCCAGCAGCTTGAAAGCCAGGACAAGAAACAATGAGCAGTTCTTC; CDR3aa: CASSLKARTRNNEQFF
abundance: NA; d_gene: TRBD1; v_gene: TRBV5-1; j_gene: TRBJ1-2; CDR3nt: TGCGCCAGCAGCTTGGGTTGGGGACAGCCGTATGGCTACACCTTC; CDR3aa: CASSLGWGQPYGYTF
abundance: NA; d_gene: NA; v_gene: TRBV5-1; j_gene: TRBJ1-6; CDR3nt: TGCGCCAGCGCACCTTCACAAACACCCCTCCACTTT; CDR3aa: CASAPSQTPLHF
abundance: few; d_gene: NA; v_gene: TRBV6-1; j_gene: TRBJ1-1; CDR3nt: TGTGCCAGCAGTGAAACAGGAATGAACACTGAAGCTTTCTTT; CDR3aa: CASSETGMNTEAFF
abundance: few; d_gene: TRBD2; v_gene: TRBV10-1; j_gene: TRBJ2-7; CDR3nt: TGCGCCAGCAGTGTCAGCGGGGCCAGCTCCTACGAGCAGTACTTC; CDR3aa: CASSVSGASSYEQYF
abundance: once; d_gene: TRBD1; v_gene: TRBV19; j_gene: TRBJ1-5; CDR3nt: TGTGCCAGTAGCTTGACAGGGCACAATCAGCCCCAGCATTTT; CDR3aa: CASSLTGHNQPQHF
abundance: NA; d_gene: TRBD1; v_gene: TRBV3-1/TRBV3-2; j_gene: TRBJ1-1; CDR3nt: TGTGCCAGCAGCCGTCGGACAGGGGCCATGAACACTGAAGCTTTCTTT; CDR3aa: CASSRRTGAMNTEAFF
abundance: NA; d_gene: NA; v_gene: TRBV18; j_gene: TRBJ1-5; CDR3nt: TGTGCCAGCTCACCACCGGGACCGGGGGGCCAATCAACCCAGCATTTT; CDR3aa: CASSPPGPGGQSTQHF
abundance: few; d_gene: NA; v_gene: TRBV6-5; j_gene: TRBJ1-5; CDR3nt: TGTGCCAGCAGCGAGAGTCAGCCCCAGCATTTT; CDR3aa: CASSESQPQHF
abundance: NA; d_gene: NA; v_gene: TRBV28; j_gene: TRBJ1-5; CDR3nt: TGTGCCAGCAGTTTATGGGGGGCGATTCAGCCCCAGCATTTT; CDR3aa: CASSLWGAIQPQHF
abundance: NA; d_gene: TRBD1; v_gene: TRBV10-1; j_gene: TRBJ1-5; CDR3nt: TGCGCCAGCAGTGAGAGGGCAGGGGGCAATAGAAATCAGCCCCAGCATTTT; CDR3aa: CASSERAGGNRNQPQHF
abundance: NA; d_gene: TRBD2; v_gene: TRBV4-3; j_gene: TRBJ2-2; CDR3nt: TGCGCCAGCAGCCGCCTAGCGGGGGGGGACACCGGGGAGCTGTTTTTT; CDR3aa: CASSRLAGGDTGELFF
abundance: NA; d_gene: NA; v_gene: TRBV5-5; j_gene: TRBJ1-5; CDR3nt: TGTGCCAGCAGCTTTAGTGATAGCAATCAGCCCCAGCATTTT; CDR3aa: CASSFSDSNQPQHF
abundance: NA; d_gene: TRBD1; v_gene: TRBV3-1/TRBV3-2; j_gene: TRBJ1-2; CDR3nt: TGTGCCAGCAGCGATAGACAGGGGAACTATGGCTACACCTTC; CDR3aa: CASSDRQGNYGYTF
abundance: NA; d_gene: TRBD1; v_gene: TRBV5-4; j_gene: TRBJ2-2; CDR3nt: TGTGCCAGCAGCCCGGTTACAGGGGACACCGGGGAGCTGTTTTTT; CDR3aa: CASSPVTGDTGELFF
abundance: NA; d_gene: NA; v_gene: TRBV19; j_gene: TRBJ1-1; CDR3nt: TGTGCCAGTAGTGCCTCACAGGGCTGGTTGGGGGAAGCTTTCTTT; CDR3aa: CASSASQGWLGEAFF
abundance: once; d_gene: NA; v_gene: TRBV6-1; j_gene: TRBJ2-6; CDR3nt: TGTGCCAGCAGTGAAGAACATCGGACAGCCGGGGCCAACGTCCTGACTTTC; CDR3aa: CASSEEHRTAGANVLTF
abundance: few; d_gene: NA; v_gene: TRBV3-1/TRBV3-2; j_gene: TRBJ2-5; CDR3nt: TGTGCCAGTAAAGGGGCTTCCCAAGAGACCCAGTACTTC; CDR3aa: CASKGASQETQYF
abundance: NA; d_gene: NA; v_gene: TRBV28; j_gene: TRBJ2-7; CDR3nt: TGTGCCAGCAGTTTTTCAGGGGCATTATACGAGCAGTACTTC; CDR3aa: CASSFSGALYEQYF
abundance: NA; d_gene: NA; v_gene: TRBV27; j_gene: TRBJ1-6; CDR3nt: TGTGCCAGCAGTGGCAACTATAATTCACCCCTCCACTTT; CDR3aa: CASSGNYNSPLHF
abundance: NA; d_gene: NA; v_gene: TRBV6-5; j_gene: TRBJ1-4; CDR3nt: TGTGCCAGCAGTAATTCGGGAACTAATGAAAAACTGTTTTTT; CDR3aa: CASSNSGTNEKLFF
abundance: once; d_gene: NA; v_gene: TRBV2; j_gene: TRBJ1-2; CDR3nt: TGTGCCAGCAGGACGGACGGAGGTTGGGGCTACACCTTC; CDR3aa: CASRTDGGWGYTF
abundance: NA; d_gene: NA; v_gene: TRBV28; j_gene: TRBJ1-1; CDR3nt: TGTGCCAGCAGTTTAGCGTCGGCGGGGAGCCCTGAAGCTTTCTTT; CDR3aa: CASSLASAGSPEAFF
abundance: NA; d_gene: NA; v_gene: TRBV5-1; j_gene: TRBJ1-1; CDR3nt: TGCGCCAGCAGCTTGGAACTAGCGGCGAACACTGAAGCTTTCTTT; CDR3aa: CASSLELAANTEAFF
abundance: NA; d_gene: NA; v_gene: TRBV9; j_gene: TRBJ2-3; CDR3nt: TGTGCCAGCAGCGTAGGTAGTAGGGAGCAAGATACGCAGTATTTT; CDR3aa: CASSVGSREQDTQYF
abundance: NA; d_gene: NA; v_gene: TRBV5-4; j_gene: TRBJ2-7; CDR3nt: TGTGCCAGCAGCCCCGACGGTCGGAGCTCCTACGAGCAGTACTTC; CDR3aa: CASSPDGRSSYEQYF
abundance: NA; d_gene: TRBD1; v_gene: TRBV7-9; j_gene: TRBJ2-7; CDR3nt: TGTGCCAGCAGCGCCAAGGGGGCGGACTACGAGCAGTACTTC; CDR3aa: CASSAKGADYEQYF
abundance: NA; d_gene: NA; v_gene: TRBV7-3; j_gene: TRBJ2-1; CDR3nt: TGTGCCAGCAGCTTAGACAGGGAGGATGAGCAGTTCTTC; CDR3aa: CASSLDREDEQFF
abundance: NA; d_gene: NA; v_gene: TRBV28; j_gene: TRBJ1-4; CDR3nt: TGTGCCAGTAAGGGGGTGGAAAAACTGTTTTTT; CDR3aa: CASKGVEKLFF
abundance: NA; d_gene: NA; v_gene: TRBV9; j_gene: TRBJ2-2; CDR3nt: TGTGCCAGCAGCCTACAGGGTGAGAACACCGGGGAGCTGTTTTTT; CDR3aa: CASSLQGENTGELFF
abundance: NA; d_gene: TRBD1; v_gene: TRBV18; j_gene: TRBJ1-4; CDR3nt: TGTACCAGCTCAATCGGAGGGGGCTCTGAAAAACTGTTTTTT; CDR3aa: CTSSIGGGSEKLFF
abundance: NA; d_gene: TRBD2; v_gene: TRBV15; j_gene: TRBJ2-1; CDR3nt: TGTGCCACCAGCAGGGGGGCGAGCGGGGGACTTAATGAGCAGTTCTTC; CDR3aa: CATSRGASGGLNEQFF
abundance: NA; d_gene: NA; v_gene: TRBV19; j_gene: TRBJ2-7; CDR3nt: TGTGCCAGTAGTATAGATGGGCAGGATGCCTCCTACGAGCAGTACTTC; CDR3aa: CASSIDGQDASYEQYF